The 29 T cell receptor beta chains presented below share a single source sample, sequenced in a study of early T cells in non-severe SARS-CoV-2 infection. MiXCR, run by TCRdb on the 5' RACE reads, gives a single entry per CDR3 protein. The sample has some 36,000 distinct CDR3 sequences; around 5.7% are singletons. The sequencing input was whole blood. The receptors shown here come from an adult who was a healthcare worker with PCR-confirmed SARS-CoV-2 infection or an uninfected control (not recorded which).

This clonotype was counted many times. J is TRBJ1-6 and V is TRBV6-5; 8 bases map to TRBD1. CDR1 is MNHEY and CDR2 is SVGAGI in the germline V gene. The ends lost 6 bases at V and 7 bases at J; junction bases unmatched: 11. The CDR3 runs 16 residues. The CDR3 DNA reads TGTGCCAGCAGCCGTACTGTAGGACAGGGAAATTCACCCCTCCACTTT. This encodes CASSRTVGQGNSPLHF.

V gene TRBV29-1 combines with J gene TRBJ1-2; D remains ambiguous. Germline CDR1 reads SQVTM; CDR2 reads ANQGSEA. The CDR3 has 13 residues. The V and J ends lost 7 bases and 1 base respectively, with 13 bases between them. The CDR3 loop reads CSAATGGNYGYTF. CDR3 DNA: TGCAGCGCTGCGACGGGCGGTAACTATGGCTACACCTTC.

This clonotype has a count of ten or more. The rearrangement links TRBV6-5 to TRBJ1-5; D remains unclear. Trimming took off 5 bases at V and 11 bases at J, with 13 bases between the two ends. The CDR3 length is 12 residues. Germline assignment: CDR1 MNHEY and CDR2 SVGAGI. The CDR3 is CASSDRARTQHF. CDR3 sequence (DNA): TGTGCCAGCAGTGACCGGGCGCGCACCCAGCATTTT.

This clonotype was observed at least ten times. The chain is built from TRBV7-9 and TRBJ2-5; D is uncertain. Looked up from germline, CDR1 is SEHNR and CDR2 is FQNEAQ (reference sequence). The ends were cut back, 5 bases at V and 5 bases at J, with 12 bases in the middle. CDR3 length equals 13 residues. CDR3 sequence reads: CASSLKSGETQYF. CDR3 in DNA: TGTGCCAGCAGCCTTAAGAGTGGGGAGACCCAGTACTTC.

Comments on this clonotype: This could be a read error, since a much larger clone is one nucleotide away. The chain combines TRBV10-1 with TRBJ2-7; D unclear. Trimming pared 4 bases from V and 0 bases from J, leaving 7 bases between. The CDR3 totals 13 residues. Germline V gene data show CDR1 as WNHNN and CDR2 as SYGVQD (reference sequence). CDR3 residues: CASSGDNSYEQYF. Written as DNA, the CDR3 is TGCGCCAGCAGTGGTGACAACTCCTACGAGCAGTACTTC.

This clonotype was observed many times. The V and J genes are TRBV6-4 and TRBJ2-3; 8 bases are a match to TRBD2. CDR3 length: 16 residues. Trimming at V came to 4 bases and at J to 0 bases, leaving 6 bases not matched to a gene. Germline CDR1 reads MRHNA; CDR2 reads SNTAGT. The CDR3 region is CASSVAGWESTDTQYF. CDR3 DNA: TGTGCCAGCAGTGTAGCGGGATGGGAGAGCACAGATACGCAGTATTTT.

The sample holds a few counts of this clonotype. The gene calls are TRBV15 and TRBJ1-6; the match to TRBD1 covers 8 bases. CDR1 is LNHNV, CDR2 YYDKDF, per germline (reference sequence). V trimming: 5 bases; J trimming: 10 bases; junction bases outside the gene matches: 10. The CDR3 is 15 amino acids. CDR3 DNA: TGTGCCACCAGCTCCCATACAGGGGGAGGATCACCCCTCCACTTT. Protein product: CATSSHTGGGSPLHF.

The sample holds many counts of this clonotype. The chain carries TRBV7-3 and TRBJ2-4, with D perhaps TRBD1 or TRBD2 (5 bases each). The CDR3 extends over 15 amino acids. CDR1 and CDR2 from the germline V gene are SGHTA and FQGTGA. The germline V and J ends were trimmed by 5 bases and 7 bases, with 18 bases remaining between them. CDR3: CASSPGGSRGNIQYF. CDR3 in DNA: TGTGCCAGCAGCCCCGGTGGCAGCCGGGGCAACATTCAGTACTTC.

The rearrangement uses TRBV29-1 and TRBJ1-5; 7 bases are shared with TRBD1. V gave up 4 bases and J gave up 6 bases; unmatched junction bases: 3. Germline CDR1 SQVTM, CDR2 ANQGSEA. The CDR3 consists of 12 residues. The CDR3 reads CSVGQGGQPQHF. CDR3 DNA: TGCAGCGTTGGACAGGGAGGTCAGCCCCAGCATTTT.

This clonotype was recorded many times. The rearrangement joins TRBV29-1 to TRBJ2-7; D perhaps matches TRBD2 (7 bases). The CDR3 extends over 13 amino acids. In germline, CDR1 is SQVTM, CDR2 ANQGSEA. Trimming removed 5 bases from V and 6 bases from J, with 17 bases in between. CDR3 in DNA: TGCAGCGTTAAACAGGGAGGGGTAGGCGAGCAGTACTTC. Amino acid sequence: CSVKQGGVGEQYF.

This clonotype was observed at least ten times. This sequence joins TRBV7-9 and TRBJ2-1, with D possibly being TRBD1 (6 bases). The CDR3 spans 17 residues. Germline V CDR1 and CDR2: SEHNR, FQNEAQ (reference sequence). The ends were cut back, 5 bases at V and 4 bases at J, with 21 bases in the middle. The CDR3 here is CASSGAAPDRLYNEQFF. The CDR3 DNA reads TGTGCCAGCAGCGGGGCAGCCCCCGACAGGCTATACAATGAGCAGTTCTTC.

This clonotype has at least ten counts. The genes are TRBV7-9 and TRBJ2-1, with D possibly being TRBD2 (5 bases). The CDR3 consists of 14 residues. The ends were cut back, 1 base at V and 9 bases at J, with 13 bases in the middle. Per germline, CDR1 SEHNR and CDR2 FQNEAQ (reference sequence). CDR3 region: CASSLVIGESEQFF. In DNA, the CDR3 is TGTGCCAGCAGCTTAGTCATTGGGGAGTCTGAGCAGTTCTTC.

This clonotype was seen ten or more times. This chain links TRBV28 with TRBJ2-7, with D possibly matching TRBD1 (5 bases). Looked up from germline, CDR1 is MDHEN and CDR2 is SYDVKM. The V and J ends lost 7 bases and 2 bases respectively, with 6 bases between them. The CDR3 sequence is 11 residues long. In nucleotides, the CDR3 is TGTGCCAGCACCAGGGCCTACGAGCAGTACTTC. This sequence encodes CASTRAYEQYF.

The genes are TRBV10-3 and TRBJ2-5; possibly TRBD2 for D (6 bases). The germline CDR1 and CDR2 sequences are ENHRY and SYGVKD. Trimming stripped 2 bases from V and 2 bases from J, with 9 bases between. This CDR3 contains 14 residues. The CDR3 DNA reads as TGTGCCATCAGTGAGAGGGAGGATCAAGAGACCCAGTACTTC. It translates to CAISEREDQETQYF.

J is TRBJ2-5 and V is TRBV5-1; no reliable D call. Germline lookup yields CDR1 SGHRS and CDR2 YFSETQ. Trimming cost V 0 bases and J 3 bases, with 6 bases left between them. This CDR3 has 13 amino acids. CDR3 amino acids: CASSLGSEETQYF. CDR3 bases: TGCGCCAGCAGCTTGGGCAGCGAAGAGACCCAGTACTTC.

This clonotype came up many times. V is TRBV11-2 and J is TRBJ2-7; no clear D. From germline, CDR1 is SGHAT and CDR2 FQNNGV. V lost 5 bases and J 3 bases, leaving 17 bases between the germline ends. The CDR3 has 15 amino acids. The CDR3 here is CASSPTLGQIYEQYF. As DNA, the CDR3 is TGTGCCAGCAGCCCGACGCTGGGTCAGATCTACGAGCAGTACTTC.

This clonotype was picked up many times. J is TRBJ1-5 and V is TRBV28, with TRBD1 matching 9 bases. The J segment lost 7 bases and the V segment lost 8 bases, leaving 9 bases of the junction unmatched. Germline V gene lookup returns CDR1 MDHEN and CDR2 SYDVKM. The CDR3 consists of 14 residues. CDR3 amino acids: CASSRTGAVQPQHF. The CDR3, as DNA: TGTGCCAGCTCCCGGACAGGGGCAGTCCAGCCCCAGCATTTT.

This clonotype is medium-sized within its sample. J is TRBJ2-3 and V is TRBV7-2; 11 nucleotides align to TRBD2. The length of the CDR3 is 17 residues. V lost 1 base, J lost 6 bases, and 9 bases stayed unmatched. Germline loops: CDR1 SGHTA, CDR2 FQGNSA. CDR3 bases: TGTGCCAGCAGCTTAGGCCCGGGACTAGCGGCGCAGGATACGCAGTATTTT. Translating gives CASSLGPGLAAQDTQYF.

In this sample, this clonotype turned up many times. The chain carries TRBV20-1 and TRBJ2-5; D not certain. Germline V gene lookup returns CDR1 DFQATT and CDR2 SNEGSKA (reference sequence). Trimming cost V 6 bases and J 0 bases, with 29 bases left between them. The CDR3 loop spans 19 amino acids. In DNA form, the CDR3 reads TGCAGTGCCATTTCAATAGGACCGGCCAGAGACTTGTACCAAGAGACCCAGTACTTC. This sequence encodes CSAISIGPARDLYQETQYF.

This clonotype was detected many times. V gene TRBV5-5 combines with J gene TRBJ1-1; D ambiguous. From germline, CDR1 is SGHKS and CDR2 YYEKEE (reference sequence). The CDR3 is made up of 13 amino acids. The ends were cut back, 1 base at V and 0 bases at J, with 4 bases in the middle. CDR3 coding DNA: TGTGCCAGCAGCTTGTCCCTGAACACTGAAGCTTTCTTT. Translation gives CASSLSLNTEAFF.

This clonotype is categorized as medium-sized. V gene TRBV10-3 combines with J gene TRBJ1-5; TRBD1 might be the D (5 bases). V lost 6 bases, J lost 6 bases, and 12 bases lay in between. Germline lookup yields CDR1 ENHRY and CDR2 SYGVKD. CDR3 length: 13 residues. CDR3 coding DNA: TGTGCCATCAGGGAGGGCCAGGGTCAGCCCCAGCATTTT. Its protein is CAIREGQGQPQHF.

In its sample, this clonotype was seen many times. V gene TRBV20-1 combines with J gene TRBJ1-1; 9 nucleotides agree with TRBD1. CDR1 DFQATT and CDR2 SNEGSKA come from the germline V gene (reference sequence). The CDR3 covers 13 residues. Trimming took 5 bases from V and 4 from J; bases not matched to a gene: 5. The CDR3 loop reads CSADRDRVTEAFF. Here the CDR3 DNA reads TGCAGTGCTGACCGGGACAGGGTCACTGAAGCTTTCTTT.

In this sample, this clonotype turned up many times. V and J are TRBV9 and TRBJ2-3; D is ambiguous. CDR1 and CDR2 (germline): SGDLS, YYNGEE. The CDR3 extends over 15 amino acids. Trimming stripped 4 bases from V and 4 bases from J, with 16 bases between. This chain's CDR3 is CASSQQPGFADTQYF. The CDR3 DNA sequence: TGTGCCAGCAGCCAACAGCCCGGGTTCGCAGATACGCAGTATTTT.

At least ten counts were recorded for this clonotype. The chain uses TRBV29-1 and TRBJ2-5; D is uncertain. Trimming left V 3 bases short and J 5 bases short, with 10 bases between. The CDR3 length is 12 residues. CDR1 is SQVTM and CDR2 is ANQGSEA in the germline V gene. CDR3 in DNA: TGCAGCGTTGATACTACTCAGGAGACCCAGTACTTC. It encodes CSVDTTQETQYF.

This clonotype has at least ten counts. The V gene is TRBV6-1, the J gene TRBJ2-5; maybe TRBD1 (6 bases). The CDR3 has 14 amino acids. Trimming pared 5 bases from V and 4 bases from J, leaving 14 bases between. The germline V gene has CDR1 MNHNS and CDR2 SASEGT. The CDR3 region has the DNA TGTGCCAGCAGTATAGGGGGACATCCAGAGACCCAGTACTTC. Protein product: CASSIGGHPETQYF.

By share, this clonotype counts as medium-sized. The chain joins TRBV7-8 to TRBJ2-7; 10 nucleotides agree with TRBD2. After removal of 4 bases from V and 2 bases from J, the junction contained 2 bases not matched to a gene. This CDR3 has 14 residues. CDR1 SGHVS and CDR2 FQNEAQ come from the germline V gene. The CDR3: CASSSGLAAYEQYF. CDR3 coding DNA: TGTGCCAGCAGCTCCGGACTAGCGGCCTACGAGCAGTACTTC.

This clonotype was detected many times. This chain links TRBV19 with TRBJ2-5, with a possible D match to TRBD2 (6 bases). The germline gives CDR1 LNHDA, CDR2 SQIVND (reference sequence). Trimming stripped 0 bases from V and 5 bases from J, with 16 bases between. The CDR3 length is 16 residues. CDR3 loop: CASSIDLLAKGETQYF. The CDR3 nucleotides are TGTGCCAGTAGTATAGATCTCCTAGCGAAGGGGGAGACCCAGTACTTC.

At least ten counts were recorded for this clonotype. The rearrangement links TRBV21-1 to TRBJ1-1; the table assigns TRBD1, which was not confirmed against the DNA. TRBV21-1 is flagged as a pseudogene. This CDR3 region has 16 residues. CDR3 amino acids: CASSHRDRWINCLAFF. In nucleotides, the CDR3 is TGTGCCAGCAGCCACCGGGACAGGTGGATAAATTGCTTGGCTTTCTTT.

This clonotype appeared many times. The chain uses TRBV6-5 and TRBJ1-5; no clear D. The ends were cut back, 2 bases at V and 0 bases at J, with 8 bases in the middle. Germline CDR1 reads MNHEY; CDR2 reads SVGAGI. The CDR3 has 15 residues. CDR3 nucleotides: TGTGCCAGCAGTTACGGCGGTCTTAGCAATCAGCCCCAGCATTTT. This encodes CASSYGGLSNQPQHF.